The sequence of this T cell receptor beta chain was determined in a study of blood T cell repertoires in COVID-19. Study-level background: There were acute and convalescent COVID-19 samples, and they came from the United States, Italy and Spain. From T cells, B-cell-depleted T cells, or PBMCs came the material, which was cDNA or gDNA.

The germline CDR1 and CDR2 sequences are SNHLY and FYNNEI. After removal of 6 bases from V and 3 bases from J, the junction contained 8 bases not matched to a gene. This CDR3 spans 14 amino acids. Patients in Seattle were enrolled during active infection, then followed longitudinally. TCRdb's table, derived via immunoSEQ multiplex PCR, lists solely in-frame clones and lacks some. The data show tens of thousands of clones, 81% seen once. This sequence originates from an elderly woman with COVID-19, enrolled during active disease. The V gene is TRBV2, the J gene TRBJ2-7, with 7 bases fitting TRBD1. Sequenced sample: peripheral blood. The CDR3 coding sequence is TGTGCCAGCAGACAAAGCGCAGGGGGCTACGAGCAGTACTTC. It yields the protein CASRQSAGGYEQYF.